The 8 T cell receptor beta chains presented below share a single source sample, sequenced in a study of cytomegalovirus exposure and HLA in healthy donors. The primer mix had 60 Vbeta and 13 Jbeta primers. Produced via immunoSEQ multiplex PCR; TCRdb's table is partial and in-frame only. The table records 100,000 to 150,000 clones, about 85% of them present only once. What was sequenced was PBMCs. All receptors derive from a boy aged 5-17 years in good health and CMV-seronegative.

A single count supports this clone. The V and J genes are TRBV2 and TRBJ2-3; TRBD2 matches at 8 bases. CDR1 and CDR2 (germline): SNHLY, FYNNEI. This CDR3 contains 14 residues. V dropped 3 bases and J dropped 2; count of bases not matched to a gene: 1. CDR3 sequence (DNA): TGTGCCAGCAGTGACGGGAGGGCCACAGATACGCAGTATTTT. Its protein product is CASSDGRATDTQYF.

This rearrangement joins TRBV11-1 to TRBJ1-4; TRBD1 might be the D (5 bases). V was shortened by 5 bases and J by 5 bases, with 9 bases between the two germline ends. CDR1 and CDR2 (germline): SGHAT, FQDESV (reference sequence). The length of the CDR3 is 13 residues. CDR3 nucleotides: TGTGCCAGCAGCGACAGACCCAATGAAAAACTGTTTTTT. Translation gives CASSDRPNEKLFF.

The DNA of the CDR3 is TGTGCCAGCAGTTACTCGCAGGGGGCGCTTGAGCAGTACTTC. This codes for CASSYSQGALEQYF. The genes are TRBV6-5 and TRBJ2-7, with 8 bases matching TRBD1. V gave up 0 bases and J gave up 7 bases; unmatched junction bases: 5. Germline V CDR1 and CDR2: MNHEY, SVGAGI. This CDR3 is 14 amino acids long.

The V and J genes are TRBV30 and TRBJ2-1; D call uncertain. The germline CDR1 and CDR2 sequences are GTSNPN and SVGIG (reference sequence). The CDR3 contains 13 residues. Trimming took 2 bases from V and 6 from J, leaving 11 bases between them. CDR3 residues: CAWSSMGLNEQFF. The CDR3 DNA reads as TGTGCCTGGAGTTCCATGGGCCTCAATGAGCAGTTCTTC. Looking up the rest from reference TRBV30 and TRBJ2-1 gives the full variable domain: SQTIHQWPATLVQPVGSPLSLECTVEGTSNPNLYWYRQAAGRGLQLLFYSVGIGQISSEVPQNLSASRPQDRQFILSSKKLLLSDSGFYLCAWSSMGLNEQFFGPGTRLTVL.

The chain links TRBV6-4 to TRBJ2-3; TRBD2 matches at 9 bases. V lost 4 bases and J lost 12; bases outside the gene matches: 8. The CDR3 covers 13 residues. Germline values: CDR1 MRHNA, CDR2 SNTAGT. CDR3 bases: TGTGCCAGCAGTGGGACTAGCGAGGATATTCAGTATTTT. It codes for CASSGTSEDIQYF.

The count of this clone is one. This chain joins TRBV2 and TRBJ2-5; 7 nucleotides align to TRBD1. V dropped 6 bases and J dropped 3; count of bases not matched to a gene: 7. CDR3 size: 14 residues. In germline, CDR1 is SNHLY, CDR2 FYNNEI. CDR3 coding DNA: TGTGCCAGCAGACGGACAGGCAAAAAAGAGACCCAGTACTTC. Its translation: CASRRTGKKETQYF.

This clone was found a few times. The chain uses TRBV5-5 and TRBJ1-2, with 7 bases aligning to TRBD1. Germline CDR1 reads SGHKS; CDR2 reads YYEKEE (reference sequence). V was clipped by 3 bases and J by 4 bases; unmatched bases: 9. This CDR3 is 15 amino acids long. CDR3 loop: CASSWTTGEVYGYTF. CDR3 sequence (DNA): TGTGCCAGCAGCTGGACTACAGGGGAAGTCTATGGCTACACCTTC.

The chain links TRBV2 to TRBJ2-3; D unresolved. Germline CDR1 is SNHLY and CDR2 is FYNNEI. The CDR3 covers 11 residues. The V and J ends lost 5 bases and 5 bases respectively, with 5 bases between them. The CDR3 DNA is TGTGCCAGCAGTTTTCAAGATACGCAGTATTTT. Amino acid sequence: CASSFQDTQYF.